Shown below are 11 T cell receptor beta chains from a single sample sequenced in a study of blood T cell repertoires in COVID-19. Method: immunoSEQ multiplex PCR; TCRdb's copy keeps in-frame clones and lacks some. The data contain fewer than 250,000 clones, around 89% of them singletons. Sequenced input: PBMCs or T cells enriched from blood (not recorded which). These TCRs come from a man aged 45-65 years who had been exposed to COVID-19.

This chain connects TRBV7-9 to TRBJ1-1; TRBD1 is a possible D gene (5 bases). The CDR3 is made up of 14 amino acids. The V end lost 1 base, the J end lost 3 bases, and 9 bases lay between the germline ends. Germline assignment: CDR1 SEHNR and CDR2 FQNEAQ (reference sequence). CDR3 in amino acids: CASSLEGSYTEAFF. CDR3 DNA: TGTGCCAGCAGCTTAGAGGGGTCGTACACTGAAGCTTTCTTT.

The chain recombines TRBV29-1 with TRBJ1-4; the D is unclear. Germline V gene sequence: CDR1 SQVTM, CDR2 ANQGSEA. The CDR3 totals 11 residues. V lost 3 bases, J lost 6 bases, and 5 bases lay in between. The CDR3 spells CSVDYYEKLFF. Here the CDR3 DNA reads TGCAGCGTTGACTATTATGAAAAACTGTTTTTT.

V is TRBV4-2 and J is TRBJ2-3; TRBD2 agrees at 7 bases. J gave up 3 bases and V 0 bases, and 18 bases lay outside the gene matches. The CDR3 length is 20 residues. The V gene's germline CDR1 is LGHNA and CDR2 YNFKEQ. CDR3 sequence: CASSQDQRNPRTGGTDTQYF. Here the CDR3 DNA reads TGTGCCAGCAGCCAAGATCAGCGAAACCCCCGAACGGGGGGTACAGATACGCAGTATTTT.

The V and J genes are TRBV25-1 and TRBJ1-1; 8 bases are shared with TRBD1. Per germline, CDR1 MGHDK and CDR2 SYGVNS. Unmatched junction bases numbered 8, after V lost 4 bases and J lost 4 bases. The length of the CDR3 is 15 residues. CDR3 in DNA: TGTGCCAGCAGTGGAAGACAGGGGTTCGCCACTGAAGCTTTCTTT. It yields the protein CASSGRQGFATEAFF.

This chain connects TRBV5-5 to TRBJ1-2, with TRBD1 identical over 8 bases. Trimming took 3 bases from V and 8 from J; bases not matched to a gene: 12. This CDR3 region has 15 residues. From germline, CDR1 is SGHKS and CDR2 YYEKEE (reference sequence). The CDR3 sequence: CASSYTGTGALGYTF. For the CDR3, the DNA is TGTGCCAGCAGCTATACCGGGACAGGTGCGTTGGGCTACACCTTC.

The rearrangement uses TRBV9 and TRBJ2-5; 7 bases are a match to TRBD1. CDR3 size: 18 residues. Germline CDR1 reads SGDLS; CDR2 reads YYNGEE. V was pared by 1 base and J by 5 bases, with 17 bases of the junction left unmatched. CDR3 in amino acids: CASSVQGRQGSGNETQYF. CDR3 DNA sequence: TGTGCCAGCAGCGTACAGGGGAGACAGGGTTCGGGCAACGAGACCCAGTACTTC. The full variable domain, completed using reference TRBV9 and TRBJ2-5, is DSGVTQTPKHLITATGQRVTLRCSPRSGDLSVYWYQQSLDQGLQFLIQYYNGEERAKGNILERFSAQQFPDLHSELNLSSLELGDSALYFCASSVQGRQGSGNETQYFGPGTRLLVL.

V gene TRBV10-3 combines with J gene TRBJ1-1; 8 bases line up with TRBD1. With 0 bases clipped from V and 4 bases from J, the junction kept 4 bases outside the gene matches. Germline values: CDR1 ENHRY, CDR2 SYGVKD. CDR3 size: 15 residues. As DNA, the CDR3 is TGTGCCATCAGTGAGTCCAGGGGGCTGGTCACTGAAGCTTTCTTT. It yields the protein CAISESRGLVTEAFF.

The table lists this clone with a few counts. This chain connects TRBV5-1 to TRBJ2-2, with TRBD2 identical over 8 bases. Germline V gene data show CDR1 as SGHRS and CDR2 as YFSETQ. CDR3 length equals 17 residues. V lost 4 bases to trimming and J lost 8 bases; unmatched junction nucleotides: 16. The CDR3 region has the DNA TGCGCCAGCAGCCTGCCTCGCGGGGGGCCCTCCTCAGGGGAGCTGTTTTTT. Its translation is CASSLPRGGPSSGELFF.

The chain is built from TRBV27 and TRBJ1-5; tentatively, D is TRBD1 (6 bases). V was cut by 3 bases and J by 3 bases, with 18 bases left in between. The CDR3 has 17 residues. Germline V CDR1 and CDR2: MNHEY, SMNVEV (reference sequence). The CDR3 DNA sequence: TGTGCCAGCAGTTTCCCAACAGGGTACGGTAACAATCAGCCCCAGCATTTT. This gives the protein CASSFPTGYGNNQPQHF.

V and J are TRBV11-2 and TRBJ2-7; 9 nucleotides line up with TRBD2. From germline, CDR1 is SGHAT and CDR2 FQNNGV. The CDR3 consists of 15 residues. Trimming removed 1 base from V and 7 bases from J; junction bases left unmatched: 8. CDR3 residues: CASSLGSGSWGEQYV. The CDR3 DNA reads TGTGCCAGCAGCTTAGGTAGCGGGAGTTGGGGAGAGCAGTACGTC.

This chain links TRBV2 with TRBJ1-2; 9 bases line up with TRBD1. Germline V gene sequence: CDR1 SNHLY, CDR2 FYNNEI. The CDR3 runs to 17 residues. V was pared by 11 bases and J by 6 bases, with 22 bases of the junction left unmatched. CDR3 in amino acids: CASLVGGQGVPNNGYTF. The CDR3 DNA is TGTGCCTCACTGGTTGGGGGACAGGGCGTTCCTAATAATGGCTACACCTTC.